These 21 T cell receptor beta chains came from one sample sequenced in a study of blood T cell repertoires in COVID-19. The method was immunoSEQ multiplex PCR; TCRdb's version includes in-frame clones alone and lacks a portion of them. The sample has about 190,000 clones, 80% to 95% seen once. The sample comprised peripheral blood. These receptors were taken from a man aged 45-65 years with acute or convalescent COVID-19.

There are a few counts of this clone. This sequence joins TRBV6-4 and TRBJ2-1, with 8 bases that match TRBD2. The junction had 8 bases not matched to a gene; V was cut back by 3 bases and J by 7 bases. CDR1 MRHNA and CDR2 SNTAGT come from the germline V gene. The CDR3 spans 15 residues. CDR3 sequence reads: CASSEGVAGRNEQFF. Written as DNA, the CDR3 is TGTGCCAGCAGTGAGGGGGTAGCGGGGAGGAATGAGCAGTTCTTC.

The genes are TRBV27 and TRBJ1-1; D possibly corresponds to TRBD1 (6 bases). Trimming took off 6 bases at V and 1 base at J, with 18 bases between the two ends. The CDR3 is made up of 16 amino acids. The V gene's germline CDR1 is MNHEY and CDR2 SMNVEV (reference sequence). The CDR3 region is CASSPGGGRGNTEAFF. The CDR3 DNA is TGTGCCAGCAGCCCCGGGGGGGGCAGGGGGAACACTGAAGCTTTCTTT.

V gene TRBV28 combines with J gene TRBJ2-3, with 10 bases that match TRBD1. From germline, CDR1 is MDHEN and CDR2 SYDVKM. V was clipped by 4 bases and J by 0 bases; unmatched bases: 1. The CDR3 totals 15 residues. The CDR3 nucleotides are TGTGCCAGCAGTTGGGACAGGGGAAGCACAGATACGCAGTATTTT. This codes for CASSWDRGSTDTQYF.

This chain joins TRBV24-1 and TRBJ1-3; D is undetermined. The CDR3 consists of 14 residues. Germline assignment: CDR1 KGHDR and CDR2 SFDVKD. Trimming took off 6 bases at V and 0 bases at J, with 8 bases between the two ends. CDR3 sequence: CATSPDNSGNTIYF. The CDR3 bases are TGTGCCACCAGTCCAGACAACTCTGGAAACACCATATATTTT.

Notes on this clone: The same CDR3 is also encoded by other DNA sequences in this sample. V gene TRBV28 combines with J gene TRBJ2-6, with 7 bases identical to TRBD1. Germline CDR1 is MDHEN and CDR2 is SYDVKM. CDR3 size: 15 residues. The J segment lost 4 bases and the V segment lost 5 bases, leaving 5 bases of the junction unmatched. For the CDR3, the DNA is TGTGCCAGCAGTACTACAGGGGCCGGGGCCAACGTCCTGACTTTC. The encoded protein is CASSTTGAGANVLTF.

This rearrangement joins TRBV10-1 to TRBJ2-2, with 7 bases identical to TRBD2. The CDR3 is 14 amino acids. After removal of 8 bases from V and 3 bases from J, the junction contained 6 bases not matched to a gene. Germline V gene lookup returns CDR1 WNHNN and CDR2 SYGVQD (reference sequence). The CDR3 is CASRREVDTGELFF. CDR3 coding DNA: TGCGCCAGCCGACGGGAGGTCGACACCGGGGAGCTGTTTTTT.

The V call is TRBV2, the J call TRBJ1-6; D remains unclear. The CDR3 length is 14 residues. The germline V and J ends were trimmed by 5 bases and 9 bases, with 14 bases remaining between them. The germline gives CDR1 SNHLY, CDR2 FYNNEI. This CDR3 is CASSHGDLGSPLHF. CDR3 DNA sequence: TGTGCCAGCAGTCACGGGGATTTAGGTTCACCCCTCCACTTT.

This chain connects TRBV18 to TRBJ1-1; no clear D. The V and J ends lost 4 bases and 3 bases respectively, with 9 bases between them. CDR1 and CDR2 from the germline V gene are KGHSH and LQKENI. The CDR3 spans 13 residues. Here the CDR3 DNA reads TGTGCCAGCTCACAATTAGAGGACACTGAAGCTTTCTTT. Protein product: CASSQLEDTEAFF.

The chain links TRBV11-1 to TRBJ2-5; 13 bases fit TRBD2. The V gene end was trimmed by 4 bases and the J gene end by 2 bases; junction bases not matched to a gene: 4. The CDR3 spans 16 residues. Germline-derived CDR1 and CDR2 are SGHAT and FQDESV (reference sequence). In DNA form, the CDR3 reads TGTGCCAGCAGCTCGGGACTAGCGGGGCCTCAAGAGACCCAGTACTTC. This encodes CASSSGLAGPQETQYF.

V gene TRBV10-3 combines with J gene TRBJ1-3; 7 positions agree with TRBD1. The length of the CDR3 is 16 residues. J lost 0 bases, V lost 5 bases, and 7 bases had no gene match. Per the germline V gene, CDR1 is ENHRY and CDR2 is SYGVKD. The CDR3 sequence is CAISSQTGNSGNTIYF. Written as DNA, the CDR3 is TGTGCCATCAGTTCGCAGACAGGGAACTCTGGAAACACCATATATTTT.

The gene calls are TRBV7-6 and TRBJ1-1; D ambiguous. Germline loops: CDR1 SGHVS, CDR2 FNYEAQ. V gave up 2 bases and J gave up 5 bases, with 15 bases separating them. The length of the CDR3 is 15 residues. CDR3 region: CASSLKSAGGTEAFF. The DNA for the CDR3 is TGTGCCAGCAGCTTAAAATCGGCGGGAGGAACTGAAGCTTTCTTT.

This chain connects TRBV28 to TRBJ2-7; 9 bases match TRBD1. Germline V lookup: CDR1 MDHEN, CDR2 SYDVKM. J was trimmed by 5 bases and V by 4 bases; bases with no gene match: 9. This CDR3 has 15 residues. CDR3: CASSYRDRVSNEQYF. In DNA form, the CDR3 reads TGTGCCAGCAGTTACCGGGACAGGGTATCGAACGAGCAGTACTTC. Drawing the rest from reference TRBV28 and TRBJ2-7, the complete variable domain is DVKVTQSSRYLVKRTGEKVFLECVQDMDHENMFWYRQDPGLGLRLIYFSYDVKMKEKGDIPEGYSVSREKKERFSLILESASTNQTSMYLCASSYRDRVSNEQYFGPGTRLTVT.

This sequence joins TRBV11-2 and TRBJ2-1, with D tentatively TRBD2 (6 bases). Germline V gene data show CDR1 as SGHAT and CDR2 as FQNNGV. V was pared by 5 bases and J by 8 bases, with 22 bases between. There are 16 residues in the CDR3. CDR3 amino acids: CASSDRGGETGDEQFF. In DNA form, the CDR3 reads TGTGCCAGCAGCGACCGGGGCGGGGAGACCGGGGATGAGCAGTTCTTC.

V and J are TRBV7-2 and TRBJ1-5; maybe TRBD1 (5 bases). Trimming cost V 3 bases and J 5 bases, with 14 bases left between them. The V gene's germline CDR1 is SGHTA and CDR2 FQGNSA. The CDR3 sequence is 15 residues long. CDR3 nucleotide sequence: TGTGCCAGCAGCTTGTCTTCCACGGGGGATCAGCCCCAGCATTTT. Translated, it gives CASSLSSTGDQPQHF.

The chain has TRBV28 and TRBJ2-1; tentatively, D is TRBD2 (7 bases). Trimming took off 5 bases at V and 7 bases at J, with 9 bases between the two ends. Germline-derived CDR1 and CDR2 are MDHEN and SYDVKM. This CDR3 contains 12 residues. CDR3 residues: CASSRGANEQFF. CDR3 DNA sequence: TGTGCCAGCAGTCGGGGGGCAAATGAGCAGTTCTTC.

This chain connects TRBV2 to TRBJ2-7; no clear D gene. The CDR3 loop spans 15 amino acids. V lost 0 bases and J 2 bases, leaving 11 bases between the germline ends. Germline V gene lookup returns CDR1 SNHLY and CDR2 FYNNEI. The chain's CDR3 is CASSEARRSPYEQYF. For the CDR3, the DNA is TGTGCCAGCAGTGAAGCGCGGAGATCCCCCTACGAGCAGTACTTC. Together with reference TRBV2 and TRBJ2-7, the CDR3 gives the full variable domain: EPEVTQTPSHQVTQMGQEVILRCVPISNHLYFYWYRQILGQKVEFLVSFYNNEISEKSEIFDDQFSVERPDGSNFTLKIRSTKLEDSAMYFCASSEARRSPYEQYFGPGTRLTVT.

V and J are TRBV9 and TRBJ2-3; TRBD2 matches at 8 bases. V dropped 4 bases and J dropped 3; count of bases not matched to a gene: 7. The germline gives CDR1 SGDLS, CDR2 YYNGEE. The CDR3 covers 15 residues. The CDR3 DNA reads TGTGCCAGCAGCCCGAGCGGGAGTGCTACAGATACGCAGTATTTT. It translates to CASSPSGSATDTQYF.

The CDR3 here is CASSDSVGAQETQYF. For the CDR3, the DNA is TGTGCCAGCAGCGACAGCGTTGGGGCCCAAGAGACCCAGTACTTC. This chain connects TRBV9 to TRBJ2-5; D is possibly TRBD1 (5 bases). This CDR3 contains 15 residues. Germline CDR1 SGDLS, CDR2 YYNGEE. Trimming took 3 bases from V and 1 from J, leaving 13 bases between them.

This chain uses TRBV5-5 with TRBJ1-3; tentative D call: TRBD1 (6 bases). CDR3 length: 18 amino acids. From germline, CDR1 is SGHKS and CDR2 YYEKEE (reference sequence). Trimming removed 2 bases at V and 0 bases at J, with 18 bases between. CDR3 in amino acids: CASSFSWTVTYSGNTIYF. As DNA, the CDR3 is TGTGCCAGCAGCTTTTCGTGGACAGTTACATACTCTGGAAACACCATATATTTT.

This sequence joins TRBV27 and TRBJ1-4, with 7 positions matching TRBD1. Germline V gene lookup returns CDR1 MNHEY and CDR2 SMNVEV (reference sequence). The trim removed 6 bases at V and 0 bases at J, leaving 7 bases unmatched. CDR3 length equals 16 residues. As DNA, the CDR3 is TGTGCCAGCAGAGACGACAGGGATGCAACTAATGAAAAACTGTTTTTT. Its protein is CASRDDRDATNEKLFF.

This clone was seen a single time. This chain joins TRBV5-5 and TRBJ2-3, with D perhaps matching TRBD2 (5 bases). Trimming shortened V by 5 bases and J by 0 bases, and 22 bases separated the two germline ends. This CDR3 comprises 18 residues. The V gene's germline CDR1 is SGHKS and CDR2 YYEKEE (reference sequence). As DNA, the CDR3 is TGTGCCAGCAGATATAGGAGCGGAATCGCCGCAAGCACAGATACGCAGTATTTT. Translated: CASRYRSGIAASTDTQYF.